This entry lists 29 T cell receptor beta chains sequenced from one sample in a study of blood T cells in healthy people across ages. Combining a sample-barcoded 5' primer with a J-beta primer mix, a second PCR ran for roughly 6 to 12 cycles. TCRdb fed the 5' RACE reads into MiXCR, producing one record per CDR3 protein. Among more than 550,000 distinct CDR3 sequences listed, 22% were seen once. The sample was blood. The receptors here all came from a man aged 65-85 years in good health.

This chain links TRBV19 with TRBJ2-7; TRBD2 matches at 10 bases. The DNA end favors TRBJ2-1, so the J call may be wrong. CDR3 length: 15 amino acids. In germline, CDR1 is LNHDA, CDR2 SQIVND (reference sequence). The CDR3 DNA is TGTGCCAGTAACCCTAGCGGGAGAAGGTACTATGAGCAGTTCTTC. Protein product: CASNPSGRRYYEQFF.

Only a few counts were recorded for this clonotype. The chain joins TRBV3-1 to TRBJ2-4; D is uncertain. V gave up 5 bases and J gave up 7 bases, with 6 bases separating them. This CDR3 is built from 11 residues. Germline V gene lookup returns CDR1 LGHDT and CDR2 YNNKEL (reference sequence). This CDR3 is CASSIFNIQYF. The CDR3 bases are TGTGCCAGCAGCATTTTCAACATTCAGTACTTC.

The chain combines TRBV5-1 with TRBJ1-2, with a weak D call TRBD1 (5 bases). The CDR3 has 14 residues. In germline, CDR1 is SGHRS, CDR2 YFSETQ. The ends were cut back, 0 bases at V and 4 bases at J, with 10 bases in the middle. The CDR3 is CASSLEGRSYGYTF. For the CDR3, the DNA is TGCGCCAGCAGCTTGGAGGGACGGAGCTATGGCTACACCTTC.

This clonotype was counted between two and nine times. The chain uses TRBV24-1 and TRBJ2-1, with TRBD2 as a possible D gene (6 bases). Looked up from germline, CDR1 is KGHDR and CDR2 is SFDVKD. The V end was cut by 3 bases, the J end by 14 bases, with 13 bases between. The CDR3 is made up of 12 amino acids. The chain's CDR3 is CATSDPVGLEFF. The CDR3 DNA sequence: TGTGCCACCAGTGATCCGGTGGGACTTGAGTTCTTC.

The chain employs TRBV28 and TRBJ2-7, with TRBD1 identical over 9 bases. The CDR3 extends over 14 amino acids. Per germline, CDR1 MDHEN and CDR2 SYDVKM. Trimming removed 4 bases from V and 5 bases from J; junction bases left unmatched: 6. The CDR3 reads CASSWDRVRNEQYF. CDR3 sequence (DNA): TGTGCCAGCAGTTGGGACAGGGTTAGAAACGAGCAGTACTTC.

The rearrangement links TRBV7-9 to TRBJ2-7, with 12 bases fitting TRBD2. V lost 0 bases to trimming and J lost 4 bases; unmatched junction nucleotides: 1. Germline assignment: CDR1 SEHNR and CDR2 FQNEAQ (reference sequence). The CDR3 consists of 15 residues. The CDR3 nucleotides are TGTGCCAGCAGCTTAGCCGGACTAGCGGGGTACGAGCAGTACTTC. Protein product: CASSLAGLAGYEQYF.

On this clonotype itself: Here the CDR3 omits its conserved ending phenylalanine or tryptophan, so a read error is the likely source. The chain is built from TRBV10-3 and TRBJ2-7; tentative D call: TRBD2 (6 bases). The CDR3 extends over 12 amino acids. CDR1 is ENHRY and CDR2 is SYGVKD in the germline V gene. V shed 4 bases and J shed 3 bases, with 7 bases lying between them. The CDR3 region is CAISAGGYEQYL. The CDR3 DNA reads as TGTGCCATCAGTGCCGGGGGCTACGAGCAGTACCTC.

V gene TRBV18 combines with J gene TRBJ2-7; D perhaps matches TRBD1 (6 bases). V was trimmed by 1 base and J by 7 bases, leaving 11 bases between them. The CDR3 is 13 residues long. CDR1 is KGHSH, CDR2 LQKENI, per germline. CDR3 coding DNA: TGTGCCAGCTCACCACTACAGGGTAGAGAGCAGTACGTC. This translates into CASSPLQGREQYV.

V is TRBV5-1 and J is TRBJ2-2, with 7 bases matching TRBD1. Germline V gene sequence: CDR1 SGHRS, CDR2 YFSETQ. The J segment lost 2 bases and the V segment lost 4 bases, leaving 5 bases of the junction unmatched. This CDR3 is built from 15 residues. The CDR3 DNA follows: TGCGCCAGCAGCGGGACAGCGACTAACACCGGGGAGCTGTTTTTT. This codes for CASSGTATNTGELFF.

This clonotype was found a few times. The V gene is TRBV6-5, the J gene TRBJ1-1; perhaps TRBD1 as D (6 bases). Trimming shortened V by 6 bases and J by 4 bases, and 15 bases separated the two germline ends. This CDR3 has 14 residues. Germline CDR1 and CDR2: MNHEY and SVGAGI. The CDR3 region has the DNA TGTGCCAGCAGCAAAAAACAGGGTCGCACTGAAGCTTTCTTT. This gives the protein CASSKKQGRTEAFF.

This chain links TRBV28 with TRBJ2-1; 11 nucleotides align to TRBD2. Looked up from germline, CDR1 is MDHEN and CDR2 is SYDVKM. V trimming: 4 bases; J trimming: 2 bases; junction bases outside the gene matches: 4. The CDR3 contains 16 residues. CDR3 sequence (DNA): TGTGCCAGCAGTTCGAATAGCGGGGGGGCCTACAATGAGCAGTTCTTC. Protein sequence: CASSSNSGGAYNEQFF.

The V and J genes are TRBV29-1 and TRBJ2-1; D not certain. The CDR3 contains 13 residues. V was pared by 4 bases and J by 0 bases, with 7 bases between. CDR1 is SQVTM, CDR2 ANQGSEA, per germline. DNA for the CDR3: TGCAGCGTTGGTTATAGCTCCTACAATGAGCAGTTCTTC. It codes for CSVGYSSYNEQFF.

This clonotype was picked up one time. The chain carries TRBV24-1 and TRBJ2-1; 8 bases fit TRBD2. Germline V CDR1 and CDR2: KGHDR, SFDVKD. V trimming: 3 bases; J trimming: 7 bases; junction bases outside the gene matches: 10. The CDR3 covers 16 residues. DNA of the CDR3: TGTGCCACCAGTGATCGGGTTAGCGGGACGGGAAATGAGCAGTTCTTC. Translation: CATSDRVSGTGNEQFF.

The chain has TRBV7-2 and TRBJ2-7; possibly TRBD1 or TRBD2 for D (5 bases each). Trimming removed 5 bases at V and 9 bases at J, with 26 bases between. Germline CDR1 SGHTA, CDR2 FQGNSA. CDR3 size: 16 residues. CDR3 sequence (DNA): TGTGCCAGCAGCCCCCCCAACTTCTGGGACCCCGAGGTGCAGTACTTC. It encodes CASSPPNFWDPEVQYF.

This clonotype was seen a few times. V and J are TRBV12-3 or TRBV12-4 and TRBJ1-4; D remains unclear. This CDR3 comprises 14 residues. Trimming removed 3 bases at V and 8 bases at J, with 13 bases between. The CDR3 region is CASSLGGPWEKLFF. The DNA for the CDR3 is TGTGCCAGCAGTTTGGGCGGGCCCTGGGAAAAACTGTTTTTT.

Only a few counts were recorded for this clonotype. This rearrangement joins TRBV20-1 to TRBJ1-2, with D possibly TRBD1 on 5 matching bases. Between the trimmed V and J ends, which lost 4 bases and 2 bases, there was a span of 8 bases. This CDR3 has 12 residues. Germline loops: CDR1 DFQATT, CDR2 SNEGSKA (reference sequence). The CDR3 sequence: CSAKEGNYGYTF. CDR3 DNA sequence: TGCAGTGCTAAAGAGGGGAACTATGGCTACACCTTC.

This clonotype appeared a few times. The chain links TRBV19 to TRBJ2-3; no clear D. The CDR3 runs 12 residues. The V gene lost 2 bases and the J gene lost 8 bases, with 8 bases spanning the gap. Germline V gene data show CDR1 as LNHDA and CDR2 as SQIVND (reference sequence). The CDR3, as DNA: TGTGCCAGTAGTATACAAATGGGTACGCAGTATTTT. It is translated as CASSIQMGTQYF.

This clonotype has just a few counts. The chain carries TRBV20-1 and TRBJ1-5; D uncertain. CDR1 is DFQATT and CDR2 is SNEGSKA in the germline V gene (reference sequence). CDR3 length: 13 residues. Trimming shortened V by 3 bases and J by 6 bases, and 12 bases separated the two germline ends. CDR3 loop: CSASGTRGQPQHF. The CDR3 coding sequence is TGCAGTGCTAGCGGAACCCGCGGTCAGCCCCAGCATTTT.

This chain joins TRBV4-2 and TRBJ2-7; possibly TRBD1 for D (5 bases). This CDR3 has 16 amino acids. Germline V gene lookup returns CDR1 LGHNA and CDR2 YNFKEQ. Between the trimmed V and J ends, which lost 1 base and 1 base, there was a span of 14 bases. The CDR3 bases are TGTGCCAGCAGCCAAGGGGGCTCGAAGGAATCCTACGAGCAGTACTTC. Its protein is CASSQGGSKESYEQYF.

This clonotype was counted only a few times. V and J are TRBV12-3 or TRBV12-4 and TRBJ2-3; 7 bases map to TRBD2. The CDR3 covers 15 residues. The trim removed 3 bases at V and 1 base at J, leaving 4 bases unmatched. The CDR3 region has the DNA TGTGCCAGCAGTTTCAGCGGGACCCGCACAGATACGCAGTATTTT. Translated, it gives CASSFSGTRTDTQYF.

The V call is TRBV6-5, the J call TRBJ2-5, with 8 bases fitting TRBD2. Gene TRBJ2-7 matches the end of the DNA better, so the J call may be wrong. The CDR3 length is 14 residues. CDR1 is MNHEY, CDR2 SVGAGI, per germline. This chain's CDR3 is CASTNGRGAYEQYF. CDR3 nucleotides: TGTGCCAGCACCAACGGGAGGGGGGCCTACGAGCAGTACTTC.

This clonotype was picked up a small number of times. The rearrangement uses TRBV29-1 and TRBJ2-5; D uncertain. This CDR3 comprises 12 residues. Trimming stripped 6 bases from V and 5 bases from J, with 13 bases between. Germline V gives CDR1 SQVTM, CDR2 ANQGSEA. CDR3 region: CSVQWGGETQYF. Here the CDR3 DNA reads TGCAGCGTGCAGTGGGGTGGCGAGACCCAGTACTTC. Combining the CDR3 with reference TRBV29-1 and TRBJ2-5 gives the whole variable domain SAVISQKPSRDICQRGTSLTIQCQVDSQVTMMFWYRQQPGQSLTLIATANQGSEATYESGFVIDKFPISRPNLTFSTLTVSNMSPEDSSIYLCSVQWGGETQYFGPGTRLLVL.

This chain joins TRBV6-4 and TRBJ2-3; 9 bases align to TRBD2. The trim removed 0 bases at V and 3 bases at J, leaving 1 base unmatched. In germline, CDR1 is MRHNA, CDR2 SNTAGT. The CDR3 loop spans 15 amino acids. The CDR3 reads CASSDSSGGTDTQYF. CDR3 coding DNA: TGTGCCAGCAGTGACTCTAGCGGGGGAACAGATACGCAGTATTTT.

This clonotype has at least ten counts. J is TRBJ1-2 and V is TRBV4-2; D ambiguous. V was cut by 0 bases and J by 2 bases, with 1 base left in between. This CDR3 spans 12 amino acids. Germline CDR1 reads LGHNA; CDR2 reads YNFKEQ. CDR3 in amino acids: CASSQDNYGYTF. DNA of the CDR3: TGTGCCAGCAGCCAAGACAACTATGGCTACACCTTC.

This chain uses TRBV9 with TRBJ2-1; tentatively, D is TRBD1 (6 bases). The CDR3 extends over 14 amino acids. CDR1 and CDR2 from the germline V gene are SGDLS and YYNGEE. The V and J ends lost 0 bases and 3 bases respectively, with 7 bases between them. The CDR3 bases are TGTGCCAGCAGCGTAGTGACAGGCTACAATGAGCAGTTCTTC. Protein product: CASSVVTGYNEQFF.

This clonotype has just a few counts. The J gene is TRBJ2-6, the V gene TRBV5-1; possibly TRBD1 for D (5 bases). V shed 4 bases and J shed 2 bases, with 7 bases lying between them. CDR1 and CDR2 from the germline V gene are SGHRS and YFSETQ. The CDR3 runs 14 residues. The CDR3 DNA follows: TGCGCCAGCAGCCCGACAGCTGGGGCCAACGTCCTGACTTTC. Its protein product is CASSPTAGANVLTF.

This chain links TRBV3-1 with TRBJ2-7; 8 bases are a match to TRBD1. The V segment lost 3 bases and the J segment 6 bases; nucleotides outside the gene matches: 4. This CDR3 is built from 13 residues. CDR1 is LGHDT, CDR2 YNNKEL, per germline (reference sequence). The CDR3 DNA is TGTGCCAGCAGCCACGGACAGGGCACCGAGCAGTACTTC. Encoded protein: CASSHGQGTEQYF.

This clonotype was counted only a few times. The chain is built from TRBV3-1 and TRBJ2-5, with 7 nucleotides matching TRBD2. CDR3 length: 14 residues. Germline V gene sequence: CDR1 LGHDT, CDR2 YNNKEL (reference sequence). Trimming cost V 2 bases and J 2 bases; bases outside gene matches: 2. CDR3: CASSQKRDQETQYF. CDR3 DNA sequence: TGTGCCAGCAGCCAAAAGCGGGATCAAGAGACCCAGTACTTC.

This clonotype was counted between two and nine times. The J gene is TRBJ2-1, the V gene TRBV7-3; TRBD2 matches at 8 bases. Per the germline V gene, CDR1 is SGHTA and CDR2 is FQGTGA. CDR3 size: 15 residues. The V gene end was trimmed by 6 bases and the J gene end by 8 bases; junction bases not matched to a gene: 12. The CDR3: CASSPPGLESHEQFF. The CDR3 DNA reads TGTGCCAGCAGTCCTCCGGGACTAGAAAGTCATGAGCAGTTCTTC. The full variable domain, with the rest looked up from reference TRBV7-3 and TRBJ2-1, is GAGVSQTPSNKVTEKGKYVELRCDPISGHTALYWYRQSLGQGPEFLIYFQGTGAADDSGLPNDRFFAVRPEGSVSTLKIQRTERGDSAVYLCASSPPGLESHEQFFGPGTRLTVL.